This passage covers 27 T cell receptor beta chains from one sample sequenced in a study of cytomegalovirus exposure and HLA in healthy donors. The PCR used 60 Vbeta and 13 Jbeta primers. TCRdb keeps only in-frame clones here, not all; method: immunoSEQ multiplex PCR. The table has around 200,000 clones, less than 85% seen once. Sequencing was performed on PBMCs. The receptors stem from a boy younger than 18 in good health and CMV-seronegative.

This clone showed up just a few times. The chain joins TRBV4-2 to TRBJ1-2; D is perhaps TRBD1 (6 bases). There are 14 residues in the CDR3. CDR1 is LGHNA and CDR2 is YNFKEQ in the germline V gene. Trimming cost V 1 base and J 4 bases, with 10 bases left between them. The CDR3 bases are TGTGCCAGCAGCCAAGGGACAGAACTCTATGGCTACACCTTC. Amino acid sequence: CASSQGTELYGYTF.

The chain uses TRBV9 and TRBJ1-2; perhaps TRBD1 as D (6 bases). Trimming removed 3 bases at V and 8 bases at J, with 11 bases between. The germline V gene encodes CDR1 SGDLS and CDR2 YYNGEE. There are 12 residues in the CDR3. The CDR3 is CASSGHRVGYTF. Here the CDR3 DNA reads TGTGCCAGCAGCGGTCACAGGGTCGGCTACACCTTC.

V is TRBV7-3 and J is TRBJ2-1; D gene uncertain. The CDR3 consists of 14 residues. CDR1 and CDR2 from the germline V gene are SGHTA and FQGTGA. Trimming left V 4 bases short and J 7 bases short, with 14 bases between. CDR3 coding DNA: TGTGCCAGCAGCTCAACACCGGGTGGGAATGAGCAGTTCTTC. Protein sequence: CASSSTPGGNEQFF.

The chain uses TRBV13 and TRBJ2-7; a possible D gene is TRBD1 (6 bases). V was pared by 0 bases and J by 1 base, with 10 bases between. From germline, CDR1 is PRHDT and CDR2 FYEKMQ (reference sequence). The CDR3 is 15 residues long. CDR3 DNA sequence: TGTGCCAGCAGCTTAGGCAGGGGCATATCCTACGAGCAGTACTTC. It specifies CASSLGRGISYEQYF.

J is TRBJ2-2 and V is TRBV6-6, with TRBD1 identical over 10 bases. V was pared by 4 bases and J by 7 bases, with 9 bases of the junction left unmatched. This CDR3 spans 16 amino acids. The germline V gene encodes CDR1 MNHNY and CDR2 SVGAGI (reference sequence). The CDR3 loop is CASSSPGQGISGELFF. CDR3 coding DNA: TGTGCCAGCAGTTCCCCGGGACAGGGGATTAGCGGGGAGCTGTTTTTT.

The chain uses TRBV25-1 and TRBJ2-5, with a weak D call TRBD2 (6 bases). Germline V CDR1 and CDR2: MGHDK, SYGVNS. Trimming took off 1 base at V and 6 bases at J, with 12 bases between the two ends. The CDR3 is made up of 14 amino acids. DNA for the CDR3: TGTGCCAGCAGTGAATTGGCAGGGAGGCAGACCCAGTACTTC. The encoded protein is CASSELAGRQTQYF.

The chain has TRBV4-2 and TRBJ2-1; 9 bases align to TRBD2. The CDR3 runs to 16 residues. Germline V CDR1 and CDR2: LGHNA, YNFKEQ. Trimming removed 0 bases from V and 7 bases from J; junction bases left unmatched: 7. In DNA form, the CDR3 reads TGTGCCAGCAGCCAAGATAGTAGCGGGAGCGCAAATGAGCAGTTCTTC. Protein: CASSQDSSGSANEQFF.

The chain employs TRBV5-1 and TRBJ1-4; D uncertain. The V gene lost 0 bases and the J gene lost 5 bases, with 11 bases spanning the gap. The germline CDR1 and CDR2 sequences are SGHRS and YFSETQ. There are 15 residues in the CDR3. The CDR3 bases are TGCGCCAGCAGCTTGGTGCCAGGCGGGAATGAAAAACTGTTTTTT. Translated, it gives CASSLVPGGNEKLFF.

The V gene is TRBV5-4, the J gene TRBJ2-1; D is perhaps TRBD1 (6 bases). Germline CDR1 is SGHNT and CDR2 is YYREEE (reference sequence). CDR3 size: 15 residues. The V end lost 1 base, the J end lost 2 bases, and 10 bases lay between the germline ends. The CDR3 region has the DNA TGTGCCAGCAGCTTGAGGCAGGGGCCCTACAATGAGCAGTTCTTC. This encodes CASSLRQGPYNEQFF.

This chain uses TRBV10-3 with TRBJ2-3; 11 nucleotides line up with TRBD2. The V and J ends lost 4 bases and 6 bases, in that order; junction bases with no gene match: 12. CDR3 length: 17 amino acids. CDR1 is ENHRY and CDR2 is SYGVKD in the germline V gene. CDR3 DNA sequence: TGTGCCATCAGTGGGTTGGGACTAGCGGAACGGCAGGATACGCAGTATTTT. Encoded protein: CAISGLGLAERQDTQYF.

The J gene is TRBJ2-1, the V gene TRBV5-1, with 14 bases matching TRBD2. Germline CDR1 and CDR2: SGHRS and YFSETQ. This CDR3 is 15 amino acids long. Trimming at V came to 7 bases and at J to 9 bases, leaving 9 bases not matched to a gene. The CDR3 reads CASDPGLAGVGEQFF. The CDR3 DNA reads TGCGCCAGCGACCCGGGACTAGCGGGAGTCGGTGAGCAGTTCTTC.

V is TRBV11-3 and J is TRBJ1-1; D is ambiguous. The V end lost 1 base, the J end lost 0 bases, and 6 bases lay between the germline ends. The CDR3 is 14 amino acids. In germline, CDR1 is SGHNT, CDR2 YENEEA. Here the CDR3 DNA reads TGTGCCAGCAGCTTAGTTTCTGTGAACACTGAAGCTTTCTTT. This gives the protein CASSLVSVNTEAFF.

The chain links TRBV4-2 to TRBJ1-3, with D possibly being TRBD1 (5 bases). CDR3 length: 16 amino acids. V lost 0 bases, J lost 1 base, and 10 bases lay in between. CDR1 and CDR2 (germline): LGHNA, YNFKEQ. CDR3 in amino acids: CASSQEGEGSGNTIYF. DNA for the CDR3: TGTGCCAGCAGCCAAGAAGGGGAGGGATCTGGAAACACCATATATTTT.

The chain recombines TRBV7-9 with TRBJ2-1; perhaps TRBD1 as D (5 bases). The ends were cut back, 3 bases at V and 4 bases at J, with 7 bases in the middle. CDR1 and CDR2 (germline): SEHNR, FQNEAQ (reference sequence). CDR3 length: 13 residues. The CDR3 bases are TGTGCCAGCAGCTTTCGACAGTACAATGAGCAGTTCTTC. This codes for CASSFRQYNEQFF.

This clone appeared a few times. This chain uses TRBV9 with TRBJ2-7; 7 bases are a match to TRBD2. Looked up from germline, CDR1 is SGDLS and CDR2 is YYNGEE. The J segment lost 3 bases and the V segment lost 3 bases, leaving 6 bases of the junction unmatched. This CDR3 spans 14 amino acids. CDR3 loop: CASSAGGTLYEQYF. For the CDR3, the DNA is TGTGCCAGCAGCGCCGGGGGGACCCTCTACGAGCAGTACTTC.

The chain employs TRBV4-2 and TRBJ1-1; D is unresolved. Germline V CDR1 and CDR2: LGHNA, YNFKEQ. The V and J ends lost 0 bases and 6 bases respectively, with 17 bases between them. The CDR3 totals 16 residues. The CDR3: CASSQELGQEDAEAFF. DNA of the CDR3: TGTGCCAGCAGCCAAGAACTGGGCCAGGAGGACGCTGAAGCTTTCTTT.

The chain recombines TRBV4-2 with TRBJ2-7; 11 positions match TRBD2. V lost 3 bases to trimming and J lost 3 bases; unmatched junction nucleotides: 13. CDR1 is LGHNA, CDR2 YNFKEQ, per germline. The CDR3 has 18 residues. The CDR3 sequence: CASSHPSGTSGFFYEQYF. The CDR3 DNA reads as TGTGCCAGCAGCCACCCCTCTGGGACTAGCGGATTCTTCTACGAGCAGTACTTC.

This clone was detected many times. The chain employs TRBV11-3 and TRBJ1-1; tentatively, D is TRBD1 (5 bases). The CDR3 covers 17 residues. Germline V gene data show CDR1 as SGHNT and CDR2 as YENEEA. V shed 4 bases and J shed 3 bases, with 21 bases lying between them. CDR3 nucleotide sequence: TGTGCCAGCAGCTCAAAAGGGGCAGGGTTCGGATACACTGAAGCTTTCTTT. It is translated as CASSSKGAGFGYTEAFF.

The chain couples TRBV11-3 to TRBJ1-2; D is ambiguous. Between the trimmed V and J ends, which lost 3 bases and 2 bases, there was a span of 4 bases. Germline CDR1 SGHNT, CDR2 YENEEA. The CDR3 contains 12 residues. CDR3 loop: CASSLENYGYTF. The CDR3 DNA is TGTGCCAGCAGCTTGGAGAACTATGGCTACACCTTC.

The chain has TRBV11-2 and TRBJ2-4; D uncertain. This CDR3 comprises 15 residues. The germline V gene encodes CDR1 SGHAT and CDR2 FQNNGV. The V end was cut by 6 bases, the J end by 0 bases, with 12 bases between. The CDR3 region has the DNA TGTGCCAGCAGAGGCCGTCCGGGAGCCAAAAACATTCAGTACTTC. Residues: CASRGRPGAKNIQYF.

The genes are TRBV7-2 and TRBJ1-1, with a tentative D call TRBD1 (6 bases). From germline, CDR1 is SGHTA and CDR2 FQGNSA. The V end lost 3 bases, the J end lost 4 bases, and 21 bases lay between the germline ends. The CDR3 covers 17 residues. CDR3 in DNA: TGTGCCAGCAGCTTCTCGTCTTTTGGGGGGGCGAGCACTGAAGCTTTCTTT. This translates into CASSFSSFGGASTEAFF.

In DNA, the CDR3 is TGTGCCAGCAGCGTAGCCGGACTTCCCTCCTACGAGCAGTACTTC. Protein: CASSVAGLPSYEQYF. This sequence joins TRBV9 and TRBJ2-7, with D tentatively TRBD2 (5 bases). V was trimmed by 0 bases and J by 0 bases, leaving 10 bases between them. CDR1 is SGDLS, CDR2 YYNGEE, per germline. This CDR3 has 15 amino acids.

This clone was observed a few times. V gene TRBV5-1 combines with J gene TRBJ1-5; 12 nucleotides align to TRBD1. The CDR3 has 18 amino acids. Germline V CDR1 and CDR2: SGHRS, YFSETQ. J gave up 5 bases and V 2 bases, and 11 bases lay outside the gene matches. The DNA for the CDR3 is TGCGCCAGCAGCTTATGGGACAGGGGGCAGGTGGGGGATCAGCCCCAGCATTTT. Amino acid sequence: CASSLWDRGQVGDQPQHF.

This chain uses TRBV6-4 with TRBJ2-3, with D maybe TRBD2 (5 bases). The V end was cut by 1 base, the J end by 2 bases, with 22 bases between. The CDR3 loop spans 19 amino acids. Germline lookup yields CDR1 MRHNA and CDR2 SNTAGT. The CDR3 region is CASSDLTPTNGEYTDTQYF. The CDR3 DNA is TGTGCCAGCAGTGACTTAACCCCCACTAACGGGGAATACACAGATACGCAGTATTTT.

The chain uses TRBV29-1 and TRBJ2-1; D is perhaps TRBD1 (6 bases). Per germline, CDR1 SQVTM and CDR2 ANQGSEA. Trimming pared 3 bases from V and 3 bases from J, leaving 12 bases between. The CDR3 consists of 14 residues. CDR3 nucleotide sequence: TGCAGCGTTGACGTCCAGGGGAGCTACAATGAGCAGTTCTTC. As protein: CSVDVQGSYNEQFF.

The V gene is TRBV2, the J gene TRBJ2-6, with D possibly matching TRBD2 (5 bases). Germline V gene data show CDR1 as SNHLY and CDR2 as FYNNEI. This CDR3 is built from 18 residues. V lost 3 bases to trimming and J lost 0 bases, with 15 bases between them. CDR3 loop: CASSDGVLVASGANVLTF. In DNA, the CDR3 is TGTGCCAGCAGTGACGGGGTTCTTGTAGCCTCTGGGGCCAACGTCCTGACTTTC.

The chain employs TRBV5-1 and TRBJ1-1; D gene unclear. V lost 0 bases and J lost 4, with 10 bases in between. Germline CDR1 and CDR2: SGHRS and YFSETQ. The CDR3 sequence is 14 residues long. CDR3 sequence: CASSLATAGTEAFF. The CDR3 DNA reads TGCGCCAGCAGCTTGGCAACGGCGGGCACTGAAGCTTTCTTT.